The 5 T cell receptor beta chains below all came from one sample that was sequenced in a study of identical twins. A single record per CDR3 protein comes from TCRdb applying MiXCR to the 5' RACE reads. The repertoire holds 1.5 million to 2 million distinct CDR3 sequences, with under 35% as singletons. The sample consisted of cord blood. These receptors came from a newborn girl in good health.

The V call is TRBV27, the J call TRBJ1-4, with D perhaps TRBD1 (5 bases). CDR1 MNHEY and CDR2 SMNVEV come from the germline V gene (reference sequence). Trimming removed 3 bases at V and 10 bases at J, with 21 bases between. The CDR3 loop spans 16 amino acids. Here the CDR3 DNA reads TGTGCCAGCAGTTTCAGCCCCGGGACTGTCCCGGGAAAACTGTTTTTT. It encodes CASSFSPGTVPGKLFF.

The chain has TRBV7-2 and TRBJ2-1; 10 bases fit TRBD2. CDR1 and CDR2 from the germline V gene are SGHTA and FQGNSA. CDR3 length equals 16 residues. V trimming: 1 base; J trimming: 6 bases; junction bases outside the gene matches: 6. The CDR3 protein is CASSLVKLAGINEQFF. The CDR3 DNA reads as TGTGCCAGCAGCTTAGTAAAACTAGCGGGGATCAATGAGCAGTTCTTC.

The V gene is TRBV28, the J gene TRBJ2-7; 10 bases are shared with TRBD1. The V gene end was trimmed by 6 bases and the J gene end by 0 bases; junction bases not matched to a gene: 2. The CDR3 runs 14 residues. CDR1 and CDR2 from the germline V gene are MDHEN and SYDVKM. The chain's CDR3 is CASRGQGYSYEQYF. The DNA of the CDR3 is TGTGCCAGCAGGGGACAGGGGTACTCCTACGAGCAGTACTTC.

This clonotype was counted a few times. The V and J genes are TRBV11-2 and TRBJ2-5; D perhaps matches TRBD2 (6 bases). The CDR3 extends over 13 amino acids. Trimming cost V 5 bases and J 5 bases, with 12 bases left between them. CDR1 SGHAT and CDR2 FQNNGV come from the germline V gene. The CDR3 sequence is CASSRGFLETQYF. CDR3 nucleotides: TGTGCCAGCAGCCGGGGGTTTTTGGAGACCCAGTACTTC.

The CDR3 DNA reads as TGTGCCAGCAATAATGGACAGGCTGAAGCTTTCTTT. It specifies CASNNGQAEAFF. The gene calls are TRBV6-1 and TRBJ1-1; 7 nucleotides line up with TRBD1. From germline, CDR1 is MNHNS and CDR2 SASEGT. The CDR3 has 12 residues. V lost 7 bases and J lost 6; bases outside the gene matches: 5.